This T cell receptor (beta chain) was documented in a study of identical twins. Overall study findings and caveats: Out-of-frame alpha sequences shared by twins showed excess low generation probability. The study found weaker excess twin sharing in beta out-of-frame sequences. Zero-insertion analyses might be partly confounded by invariant T cells like MAIT and iNKT.

Concerning this clonotype itself: The target antigen is unknown.

The CDR3 is 15 amino acids. Germline values: CDR1 DFQATT, CDR2 SNEGSKA (reference sequence). Unique molecular identifiers were present on the cDNA, which also gained a universal primer site by template switching. TCRdb re-analysed the 5' RACE reads in MiXCR, keeping a single row per CDR3 protein. The table lists around 1.7 million distinct CDR3 sequences, about 30% of them singletons, with roughly 0.3% in the top ten. The sample was cord blood. This clonotype was sampled from a newborn girl in good health. V and J are TRBV20-1 and TRBJ1-5, with a possible D match to TRBD1 (6 bases). The CDR3 sequence: CSARGGLNSNQPQHF. Written as DNA, the CDR3 is TGCAGCGCCCGCGGGGGGCTTAATAGCAATCAGCCCCAGCATTTT.